The clone carrying this TCR beta chain was picked up one time. Its target is not known. The source of the sample is a study of CD8+ T cells in alopecia areata. cDNA serving as the sequencing template came from extracted, reverse transcribed RNA. Produced via immunoSEQ multiplex PCR; TCRdb's table is partial and in-frame only. The sample consists of about 200,000 clones, less than 65% of them appearing once. Indicated treatment: oral pan-JAK inhibitor, 5-10 mg twice daily. Study results and caveats: Many expanded lesional clones persisted in scalp and blood during tofacitinib.

Trimming at V came to 8 bases and at J to 4 bases, leaving 4 bases not matched to a gene. The CDR3 totals 13 residues. Germline CDR1 is ENHRY and CDR2 is SYGVKD. This clonotype was obtained from a human donor with alopecia areata. This specimen consisted of CD4+ T cells sorted from blood, obtained at week 4, from a patient treated with tofacitinib. The chain links TRBV10-3 to TRBJ2-5; 10 positions match TRBD1. CDR3 loop: CAIARDRGETQYF. CDR3 in DNA: TGTGCCATCGCCCGGGACAGGGGAGAGACCCAGTACTTC.